This T cell receptor beta chain was observed in a study of T cells in Graves' hyperthyroidism and ophthalmopathy. V lost 7 bases, J lost 4 bases, and 13 bases lay in between. This CDR3 is built from 13 residues. CDR1 SGHRS and CDR2 YFSETQ come from the germline V gene. This clonotype was detected ten times or more. RNA transcripts served as the template for amplifying TCR beta CDR3 regions. A set of HTBI primers served as the primers for a first-round RT-PCR of the TCR CDR3. TCRdb recomputed calls from the multiplex PCR reads with MiXCR, one row per CDR3 protein. This sample has fewer than 650,000 distinct CDR3 sequences, with approximately 15% found just once.

The sequencing sample was made of blood. The chain joins TRBV5-1 to TRBJ2-3; D not certain. The source is a young woman with Graves' hyperthyroidism that later progressed to Graves' ophthalmopathy. The CDR3 loop is CASGPRSPDTQYF. DNA for the CDR3: TGCGCCAGCGGACCTCGAAGTCCAGATACGCAGTATTTT.